Listed here are 14 T cell receptor beta chains from one sample, sequenced in a study of monozygotic twins with inflammatory bowel disease. Reprocessing the 5' RACE reads, TCRdb reports a single entry for every CDR3 protein and omits DNA. The sample table sets out around 450,000 distinct CDR3 sequences. The material sequenced was blood. The receptors come from a human donor with ulcerative colitis or Crohn's disease, or a healthy co-twin of an affected twin (not recorded which).

The rearrangement links TRBV12-3 or TRBV12-4 to TRBJ1-4. This CDR3 is 14 amino acids long. This CDR3 is CASSLDPANEKLFF.

The gene calls are TRBV29-1 and TRBJ2-7. CDR3 length equals 12 residues. From germline, CDR1 is SQVTM and CDR2 ANQGSEA. The CDR3 region is CSVEASSYEQYF.

V gene TRBV27 combines with J gene TRBJ2-7; checking the TCRdb D call of TRBD2 is not possible without DNA. This CDR3 is built from 15 residues. Per the germline V gene, CDR1 is MNHEY and CDR2 is SMNVEV (reference sequence). CDR3 sequence: CASSSLAGARYEQYF.

The chain joins TRBV28 to TRBJ1-2; the D gene TCRdb calls, TRBD1, cannot be checked with no DNA. In germline, CDR1 is MDHEN, CDR2 SYDVKM. The CDR3 is 13 residues long. This CDR3 reads CASSGLAGGGYTF.

The chain recombines TRBV29-1 with TRBJ2-3; TCRdb calls TRBD1, which cannot be checked without DNA. CDR1 SQVTM and CDR2 ANQGSEA come from the germline V gene. This CDR3 contains 15 residues. Here the CDR3 reads CSVEVPPRDRDTQYF.

The chain uses TRBV12-3 or TRBV12-4 and TRBJ1-2; TCRdb lists TRBD1, though no DNA is available to test this call. The CDR3 consists of 13 residues. CDR3 sequence: CASSPTGSYGYTF.

The gene calls are TRBV6-2 or TRBV6-3 and TRBJ2-2. CDR3 length: 13 amino acids. CDR1 is MNHEY and CDR2 is SVGEGT in the germline V gene. The CDR3 region is CAGKWTNTGELFF.

The chain is built from TRBV5-6 and TRBJ2-2. Germline CDR1 is SGHDT and CDR2 is YYEEEE. The CDR3 totals 15 residues. CDR3 loop: CASSHDSSNTGELFF. Drawing the rest from reference TRBV5-6 and TRBJ2-2, the complete variable domain is DAGVTQSPTHLIKTRGQQVTLRCSPKSGHDTVSWYQQALGQGPQFIFQYYEEEERQRGNFPDRFSGHQFPNYSSELNVNALLLGDSALYLCASSHDSSNTGELFFGEGSRLTVL.

The rearrangement links TRBV3-1 to TRBJ2-2; TCRdb returns TRBD1, unconfirmable since there is no DNA. The CDR3 contains 16 residues. Germline lookup yields CDR1 LGHDT and CDR2 YNNKEL (reference sequence). The CDR3 sequence: CASSPGGLGNTGELFF. Together with reference TRBV3-1 and TRBJ2-2, the CDR3 gives the full variable domain: DTAVSQTPKYLVTQMGNDKSIKCEQNLGHDTMYWYKQDSKKFLKIMFSYNNKELIINETVPNRFSPKSPDKAHLNLHINSLELGDSAVYFCASSPGGLGNTGELFFGEGSRLTVL.

V and J are TRBV28 and TRBJ2-7; TCRdb's assignment of TRBD1 cannot be checked, as there is no DNA. The germline gives CDR1 MDHEN, CDR2 SYDVKM. CDR3 length: 13 residues. CDR3 sequence: CASRNRDTYEQYF.

The V call is TRBV20-1, the J call TRBJ2-7. The CDR3 is made up of 14 amino acids. CDR1 DFQATT and CDR2 SNEGSKA come from the germline V gene (reference sequence). This CDR3 reads CSASVRGVSYEQYF.

The genes are TRBV24-1 and TRBJ2-3; TCRdb returns TRBD1, unconfirmable since there is no DNA. The CDR3 loop spans 18 amino acids. Germline assignment: CDR1 KGHDR and CDR2 SFDVKD. CDR3 sequence reads: CATSDPGQGGRTTDTQYF.

The chain combines TRBV20-1 with TRBJ1-2. Germline loops: CDR1 DFQATT, CDR2 SNEGSKA (reference sequence). This CDR3 has 11 amino acids. The CDR3 sequence: CSAPDLGGYTF.

V and J are TRBV12-3 or TRBV12-4 and TRBJ1-2. CDR3 length: 14 residues. CDR3 residues: CATTGPPTNYGYTF.